The TCR beta chain described here comes from a study of T cell responses to AZD1222 COVID-19 vaccine. Study conclusions and caveats: Spike-specific TCR repertoires showed rising breadth and depth after two AZD1222 doses. The donor cohort was predominantly white British with a female majority, and clonal diversity may have been underestimated. It was only after the peak T cell response that any repertoires were sampled.

The CDR3 is 13 residues long. Trimming shortened V by 1 base and J by 16 bases, and 14 bases separated the two germline ends. CDR1 is SEHNR, CDR2 FQNEAQ, per germline (reference sequence). As concerns this clone: What it recognizes is unknown.

Profiling relied on immunoSEQ multiplex PCR, and the TCRdb table lists in-frame clones only, not all of them. This table holds about 150,000 clones, less than 95% found once. The V and J genes are TRBV7-9 and TRBJ1-6; D gene ambiguous. The sequences come from peripheral blood, collected on day 0 of AZD1222 vaccination. This TCR was recovered from an adult in good health. The DNA of the CDR3 is TGTGCCAGCAGCTTAGGTGCAGGTTTATTACTCCACTTT. Translated: CASSLGAGLLLHF. Supplemented by reference TRBV7-9 and TRBJ1-6, the full variable domain reads DTGVSQNPRHKITKRGQNVTFRCDPISEHNRLYWYRQTLGQGPEFLTYFQNEAQLEKSRLLSDRFSAERPKGSFSTLEIQRTEQGDSAMYLCASSLGAGLLLHFGNGTRLTVT.